This paragraph covers one TCR beta chain sequence. This sample stems from a study of blood T cell repertoires in COVID-19. The wider study: The cDNA or gDNA used as material had been derived from T cells, B-cell-depleted T cells, or PBMCs.

The age range of participants was about 18 to 95 years, with residence in fewer than 25 US areas. All recovered Cohort 3 donors got two negative PCRs, got clearance, or saw symptom resolution. Germline V lookup: CDR1 KGHSH, CDR2 LQKENI. With 0 bases removed from V and 5 bases from J, the gap between germline ends came to 9 bases. The CDR3 has 14 residues. Per the study methods: Amplification of reference gene primers was used by the study to estimate nucleated cell counts. Clones were read by immunoSEQ multiplex PCR, and TCRdb kept only the in-frame ones, dropping some. From that table come the V and J calls and clone size; the DNA was used to work out D and trimming. The data hold around 310,000 clones, with about nine tenths observed a single time.

V usage is TRBV18 and J usage is TRBJ2-3; perhaps TRBD2 as D (5 bases). This TCR was sampled from a woman in her 30s who had recovered from COVID-19. Sequencing input: PBMCs or T cells enriched from blood (not recorded which). CDR3 region: CASSPPQEGDTQYF. The CDR3, as DNA: TGTGCCAGCTCACCACCACAAGAGGGAGATACGCAGTATTTT. Full variable domain (remainder filled in from reference TRBV18 and TRBJ2-3): NAGVMQNPRHLVRRRGQEARLRCSPMKGHSHVYWYRQLPEEGLKFMVYLQKENIIDESGMPKERFSAEFPKEGPSILRIQQVVRGDSAAYFCASSPPQEGDTQYFGPGTRLTVL.